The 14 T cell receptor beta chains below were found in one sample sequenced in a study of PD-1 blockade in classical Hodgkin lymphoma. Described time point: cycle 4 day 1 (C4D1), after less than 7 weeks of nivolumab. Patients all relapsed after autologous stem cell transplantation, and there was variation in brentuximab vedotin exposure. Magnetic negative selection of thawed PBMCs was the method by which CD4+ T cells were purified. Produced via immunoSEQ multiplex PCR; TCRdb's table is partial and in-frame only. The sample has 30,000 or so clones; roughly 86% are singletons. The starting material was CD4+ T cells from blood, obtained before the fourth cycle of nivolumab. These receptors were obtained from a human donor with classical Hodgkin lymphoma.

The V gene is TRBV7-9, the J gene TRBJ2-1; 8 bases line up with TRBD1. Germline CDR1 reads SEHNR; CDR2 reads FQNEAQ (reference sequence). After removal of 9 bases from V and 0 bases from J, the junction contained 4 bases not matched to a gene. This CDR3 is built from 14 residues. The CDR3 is CASGQGSSYNEQFF. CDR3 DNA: TGTGCCAGTGGACAGGGTAGCTCCTACAATGAGCAGTTCTTC.

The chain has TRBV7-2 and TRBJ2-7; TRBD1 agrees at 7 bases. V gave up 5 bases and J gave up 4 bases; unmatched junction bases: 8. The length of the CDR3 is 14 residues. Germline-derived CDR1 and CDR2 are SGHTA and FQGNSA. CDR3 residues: CASSRGGRIYEQYF. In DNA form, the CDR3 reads TGTGCCAGCAGCCGAGGGGGCCGAATATACGAGCAGTACTTC.

The CDR3 region has the DNA TGTGCCAGCAGCTGGGGACAGACTAACTATGGCTACACCTTC. Translation: CASSWGQTNYGYTF. The rearrangement uses TRBV7-6 and TRBJ1-2; 7 nucleotides line up with TRBD1. This CDR3 comprises 14 residues. Losses at the gene ends were 4 bases for V and 0 bases for J; bases not matched to a gene: 2. Per the germline V gene, CDR1 is SGHVS and CDR2 is FNYEAQ.

The CDR3 DNA follows: TGCGCCAGCAGCTTGGTCACAGGGATTAAGTCTGGGGCCAACGTCCTGACTTTC. Translating it yields CASSLVTGIKSGANVLTF. The chain joins TRBV5-1 to TRBJ2-6, with D possibly matching TRBD1 (6 bases). The V gene lost 0 bases and the J gene lost 1 base, with 14 bases spanning the gap. This CDR3 is built from 18 residues. CDR1 SGHRS and CDR2 YFSETQ come from the germline V gene.

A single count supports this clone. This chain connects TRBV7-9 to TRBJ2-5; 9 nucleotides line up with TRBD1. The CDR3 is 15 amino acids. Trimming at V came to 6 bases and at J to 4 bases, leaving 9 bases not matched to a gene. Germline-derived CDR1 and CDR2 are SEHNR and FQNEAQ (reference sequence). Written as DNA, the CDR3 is TGTGCCAGCAGTAACGGACAGGGGACCGGAGAGACCCAGTACTTC. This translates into CASSNGQGTGETQYF.

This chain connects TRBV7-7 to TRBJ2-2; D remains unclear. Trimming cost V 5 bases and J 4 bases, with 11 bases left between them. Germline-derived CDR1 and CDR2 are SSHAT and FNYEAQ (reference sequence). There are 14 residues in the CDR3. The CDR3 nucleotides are TGTGCCAGCAGCCCCGGGCCTAGCACCGGGGAGCTGTTTTTT. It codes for CASSPGPSTGELFF.

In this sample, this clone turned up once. In nucleotides, the CDR3 is TGTGCCAGCAGTCCACAACTAGCGGGAACCCAGTTCTTC. This encodes CASSPQLAGTQFF. The V call is TRBV27, the J call TRBJ2-1; 10 bases map to TRBD2. Per the germline V gene, CDR1 is MNHEY and CDR2 is SMNVEV (reference sequence). The CDR3 runs 13 residues. With 5 bases clipped from V and 13 bases from J, the junction kept 8 bases outside the gene matches.

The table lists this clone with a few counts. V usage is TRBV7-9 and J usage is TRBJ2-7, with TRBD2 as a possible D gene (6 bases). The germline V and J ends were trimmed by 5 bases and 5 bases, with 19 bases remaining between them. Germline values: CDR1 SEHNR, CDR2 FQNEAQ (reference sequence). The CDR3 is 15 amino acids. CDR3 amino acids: CASSDTGLLEDEQYF. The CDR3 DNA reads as TGTGCCAGCAGCGATACTGGACTACTAGAGGACGAGCAGTACTTC.

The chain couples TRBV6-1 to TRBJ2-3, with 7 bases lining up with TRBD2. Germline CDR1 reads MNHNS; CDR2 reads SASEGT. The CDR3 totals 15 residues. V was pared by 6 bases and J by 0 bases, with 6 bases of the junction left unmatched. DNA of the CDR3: TGTGCCAGCAGCGGGGGGTTCCCTAGCACAGATACGCAGTATTTT. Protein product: CASSGGFPSTDTQYF.

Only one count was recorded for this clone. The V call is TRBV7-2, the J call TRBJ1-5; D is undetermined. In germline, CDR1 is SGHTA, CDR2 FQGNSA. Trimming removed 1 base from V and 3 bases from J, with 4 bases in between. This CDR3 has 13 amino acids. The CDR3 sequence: CASSLDPNQPQHF. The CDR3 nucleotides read TGTGCCAGCAGCTTAGACCCCAATCAGCCCCAGCATTTT.

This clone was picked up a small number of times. The CDR3 nucleotides read TGTGCCAGCAGGGAGACAGGGGGCGTGAGAGGCTACACCTTC. Amino acids: CASRETGGVRGYTF. This rearrangement joins TRBV2 to TRBJ1-2; TRBD1 agrees at 10 bases. Germline V gene lookup returns CDR1 SNHLY and CDR2 FYNNEI. CDR3 length: 14 residues. Trimming took 6 bases from V and 8 from J; bases not matched to a gene: 9.

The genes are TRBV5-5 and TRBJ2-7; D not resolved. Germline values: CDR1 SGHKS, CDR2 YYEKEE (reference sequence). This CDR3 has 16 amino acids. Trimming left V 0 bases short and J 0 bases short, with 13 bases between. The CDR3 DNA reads TGTGCCAGCAGCTTGGTTCAGGTTTTGGGCTCCTACGAGCAGTACTTC. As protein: CASSLVQVLGSYEQYF.

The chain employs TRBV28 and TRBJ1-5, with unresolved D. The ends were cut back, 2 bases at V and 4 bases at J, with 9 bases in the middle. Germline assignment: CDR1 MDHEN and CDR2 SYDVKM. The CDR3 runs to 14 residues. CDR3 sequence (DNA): TGTGCCAGCAGTTTACTACAGACGAATCAGCCCCAGCATTTT. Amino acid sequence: CASSLLQTNQPQHF.

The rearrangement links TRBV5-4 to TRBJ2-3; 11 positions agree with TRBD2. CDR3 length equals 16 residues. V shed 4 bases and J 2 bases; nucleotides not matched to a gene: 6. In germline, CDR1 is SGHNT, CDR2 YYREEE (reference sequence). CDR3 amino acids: CASSKRLAGYTDTQYF. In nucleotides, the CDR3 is TGTGCCAGCAGCAAAAGACTAGCGGGGTACACAGATACGCAGTATTTT.